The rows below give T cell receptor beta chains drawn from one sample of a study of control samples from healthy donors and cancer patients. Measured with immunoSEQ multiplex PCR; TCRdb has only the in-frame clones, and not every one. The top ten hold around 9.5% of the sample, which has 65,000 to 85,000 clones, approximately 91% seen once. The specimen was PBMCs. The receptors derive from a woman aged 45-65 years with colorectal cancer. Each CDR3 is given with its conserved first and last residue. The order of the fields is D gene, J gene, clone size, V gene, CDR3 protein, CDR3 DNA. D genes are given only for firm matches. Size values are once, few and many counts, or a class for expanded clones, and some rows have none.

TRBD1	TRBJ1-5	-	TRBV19	CASTSNRGPSQPQHF	TGTGCCAGTACCTCGAACAGGGGGCCTAGTCAGCCCCAGCATTTT
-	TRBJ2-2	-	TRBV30	CAWRVTAVNTGELFF	TGTGCCTGGCGAGTCACGGCAGTGAACACCGGGGAGCTGTTTTTT
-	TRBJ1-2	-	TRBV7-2	CASSLINGDYGYTF	TGTGCCAGCAGCTTAATTAACGGCGACTATGGCTACACCTTC
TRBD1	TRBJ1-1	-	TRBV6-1	CASSEPGTGTRAFF	TGTGCCAGCAGTGAACCGGGGACAGGGACGAGAGCTTTCTTT
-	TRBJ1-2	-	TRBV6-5	CASSSAGLSSYTF	TGTGCCAGCAGTTCTGCAGGGTTGAGTAGCTACACCTTC
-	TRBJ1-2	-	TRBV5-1	CASKGGNYYGYTF	TGCGCCAGCAAAGGGGGGAATTACTATGGCTACACCTTC
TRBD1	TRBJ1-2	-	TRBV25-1	CASSLTGLRGYTF	TGTGCCAGCAGTCTGACAGGGCTTCGAGGGTACACCTTC
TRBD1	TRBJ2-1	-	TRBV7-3	CASSSPGTGSNEQFF	TGTGCCAGCAGCTCACCCGGGACAGGGAGCAATGAGCAGTTCTTC
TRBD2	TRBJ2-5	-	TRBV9	CASSPSGGPQETQYF	TGTGCCAGCAGCCCCTCGGGGGGGCCTCAAGAGACCCAGTACTTC
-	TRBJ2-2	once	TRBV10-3	CAISDSRGGTGELFF	TGTGCCATCAGTGATTCCAGGGGAGGGACCGGGGAGCTGTTTTTT
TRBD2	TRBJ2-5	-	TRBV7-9	CASRELGGKETQYF	TGTGCCAGCAGAGAACTCGGGGGGAAAGAGACCCAGTACTTC
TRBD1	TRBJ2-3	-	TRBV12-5	CASGTGGTTDTQYF	TGTGCTAGTGGGACAGGGGGGACCACAGATACGCAGTATTTT
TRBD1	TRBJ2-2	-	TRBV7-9	CASSLSGTANTGELFF	TGTGCCAGCAGCCTCTCCGGGACAGCGAACACCGGGGAGCTGTTTTTT
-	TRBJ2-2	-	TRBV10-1	CASSSSGTGELFF	TGCGCCAGCTCTAGTTCGGGCACCGGGGAGCTGTTTTTT
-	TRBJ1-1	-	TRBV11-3	CASSLGGVYTEAFF	TGTGCCAGCAGCTTAGGGGGGGTTTACACTGAAGCTTTCTTT
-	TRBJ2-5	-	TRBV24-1	CATSDPGVTQYF	TGTGCCACCAGTGATCCGGGGGTGACCCAGTACTTC
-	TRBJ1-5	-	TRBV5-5	CASGADTLSNQPQHF	TGTGCCAGCGGGGCGGACACGCTCAGCAATCAGCCCCAGCATTTT
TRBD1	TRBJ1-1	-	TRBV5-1	CASSLGTGGLGTEAFF	TGCGCCAGCAGCTTGGGAACAGGGGGTCTTGGCACTGAAGCTTTCTTT
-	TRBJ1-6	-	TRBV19	CASSRDVVSSYNSPLHF	TGTGCCAGTAGTCGGGACGTTGTCAGCTCCTATAATTCACCCCTCCACTTT
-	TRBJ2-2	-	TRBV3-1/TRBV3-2	CASSQVAGELFF	TGTGCCAGCAGCCAAGTGGCCGGGGAGCTGTTTTTT
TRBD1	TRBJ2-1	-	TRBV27	CASKGTAEFGEQFF	TGTGCCAGCAAGGGGACAGCGGAATTCGGTGAGCAGTTCTTC
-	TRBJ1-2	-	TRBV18	CASSPRTETYGYTF	TGTGCCAGCTCACCAAGGACAGAAACTTATGGCTACACCTTC